This T cell receptor (beta chain) was profiled in a study of cytomegalovirus exposure and HLA in healthy donors. Points on this clone: Its antigen is unknown.

Trimming stripped 3 bases from V and 8 bases from J, with 19 bases between. Germline CDR1 SEHNR, CDR2 FQNEAQ (reference sequence). The CDR3 extends over 15 amino acids. Study-wide results and caveats: Overall, approximately 180 TCR beta chains were annotated as cytomegalovirus-associated. Later analysis indicated greater clonal expansion among HLA-associated TCR beta chains than among equally common other chains. The study reported that TCR beta sequences accurately predicted HLA-A and HLA-B alleles in most subjects. Earlier analysis yielded a pattern in which most TCR beta V segments were productive about 90% or about 30% of the time.

PCR was performed using 60 Vbeta and 13 Jbeta primers. Profiling relied on immunoSEQ multiplex PCR, and the TCRdb table lists in-frame clones only, not all of them. Its table lists tens of thousands of clones. The chain is built from TRBV7-9 and TRBJ1-2; no clear D gene. The source material was PBMCs. This receptor was identified in a male donor in good health and CMV-seropositive. CDR3 sequence: CASSFSATPPEGYTF. CDR3 bases: TGTGCCAGCAGCTTTTCCGCAACACCCCCGGAGGGCTACACCTTC.